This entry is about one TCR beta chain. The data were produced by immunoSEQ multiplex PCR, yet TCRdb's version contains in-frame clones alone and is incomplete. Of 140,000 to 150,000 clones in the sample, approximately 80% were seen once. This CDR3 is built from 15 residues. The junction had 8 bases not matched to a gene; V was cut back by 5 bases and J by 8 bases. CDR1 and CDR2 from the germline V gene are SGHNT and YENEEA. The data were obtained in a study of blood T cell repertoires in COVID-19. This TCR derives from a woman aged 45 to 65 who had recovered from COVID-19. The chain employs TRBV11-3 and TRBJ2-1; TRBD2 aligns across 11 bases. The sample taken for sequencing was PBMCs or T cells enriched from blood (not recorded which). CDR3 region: CASSNLAGGLHEQFF. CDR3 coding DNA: TGTGCCAGCAGCAATTTAGCGGGGGGGCTCCATGAGCAGTTCTTC.